These T cell receptor beta chains were read from a single sample in a study of shared clonotypes between healthy human individuals. Clones were read by immunoSEQ multiplex PCR, and TCRdb kept only the in-frame ones, dropping some. There are about half a million clones in the sample; more than 75% occur only once, and about 13% lies in the top ten. Material for sequencing was PBMCs. The source of these receptors is a woman in her thirties or forties in good health. Some clones in this sample may be carry-over from other donors' samples. The CDR3 runs from the conserved cysteine through the conserved F or W. Fields, in order: J gene, V gene, D gene, clone size, CDR3 protein, CDR3 DNA. The D gene is left open where the match is weak. For some rows the clone size is stated as once, few or many, or as a class when expanded; others skip it.

j_call: TRBJ2-2; v_call: TRBV10-1; d_call: TRBD2; clone_size: .; cdr3_aa: CASSVPLAGDTGELFF; cdr3_nt: TGCGCCAGCAGTGTCCCCCTAGCGGGAGACACCGGGGAGCTGTTTTTT
j_call: TRBJ1-2; v_call: TRBV19; d_call: .; clone_size: .; cdr3_aa: CASSAQSAVVYGYTF; cdr3_nt: TGTGCCAGTAGTGCTCAGTCGGCAGTTGTTTATGGCTACACCTTC
j_call: TRBJ2-7; v_call: TRBV28; d_call: TRBD1; clone_size: .; cdr3_aa: CASSDREYEQYF; cdr3_nt: TGTGCCAGCAGTGACAGGGAATACGAGCAGTACTTC
j_call: TRBJ2-1; v_call: TRBV28; d_call: .; clone_size: .; cdr3_aa: CASSTNNEQFF; cdr3_nt: TGTGCCAGCAGTACCAACAATGAGCAGTTCTTC
j_call: TRBJ2-7; v_call: TRBV9; d_call: .; clone_size: .; cdr3_aa: CASSPQGGEQYF; cdr3_nt: TGTGCCAGCAGCCCCCAGGGTGGCGAGCAGTACTTC
j_call: TRBJ2-2; v_call: TRBV19; d_call: TRBD1; clone_size: few; cdr3_aa: CASSSPGTGNTGELFF; cdr3_nt: TGTGCCAGTAGTTCCCCCGGGACAGGGAACACCGGGGAGCTGTTTTTT
j_call: TRBJ2-7; v_call: TRBV30; d_call: .; clone_size: once; cdr3_aa: CAWRGRGLNEQYF; cdr3_nt: TGTGCCTGGAGGGGACGGGGGTTGAACGAGCAGTACTTC
j_call: TRBJ2-7; v_call: TRBV19; d_call: TRBD2; clone_size: once; cdr3_aa: CASSTGLAEVEQYF; cdr3_nt: TGTGCCAGTAGTACGGGACTAGCGGAGGTCGAGCAGTACTTC
j_call: TRBJ1-2; v_call: TRBV10-3; d_call: .; clone_size: .; cdr3_aa: CAISELAGNYGYTF; cdr3_nt: TGTGCCATCAGTGAGTTGGCAGGGAACTATGGCTACACCTTC
j_call: TRBJ2-1; v_call: TRBV27; d_call: .; clone_size: .; cdr3_aa: CASSHPFNEQFF; cdr3_nt: TGTGCCAGCAGTCACCCTTTCAATGAGCAGTTCTTC
j_call: TRBJ2-5; v_call: TRBV27; d_call: TRBD2; clone_size: .; cdr3_aa: CATLSTTGGRETQYF; cdr3_nt: TGTGCCACCTTATCCACAACGGGGGGGCGAGAGACCCAGTACTTC
j_call: TRBJ1-1; v_call: TRBV7-9; d_call: .; clone_size: .; cdr3_aa: CASSPRADIEAFF; cdr3_nt: TGTGCCAGCAGCCCCCGCGCGGATATTGAAGCTTTCTTT
j_call: TRBJ2-1; v_call: TRBV4-2; d_call: .; clone_size: .; cdr3_aa: CASSQDPTGYNEQFF; cdr3_nt: TGTGCCAGCAGCCAAGACCCAACTGGATACAATGAGCAGTTCTTC
j_call: TRBJ2-2; v_call: TRBV14; d_call: .; clone_size: .; cdr3_aa: CASSQDLRRGTTNTGELFF; cdr3_nt: TGTGCCAGCAGCCAAGATCTTAGGCGGGGTACTACGAACACCGGGGAGCTGTTTTTT
j_call: TRBJ2-3; v_call: TRBV4-3; d_call: TRBD2; clone_size: .; cdr3_aa: CASSQDEGTSRDTQYF; cdr3_nt: TGCGCCAGCAGCCAAGATGAAGGGACTAGCAGAGATACGCAGTATTTT
j_call: TRBJ2-7; v_call: TRBV27; d_call: .; clone_size: .; cdr3_aa: CASSLTPSVYLREQYF; cdr3_nt: TGTGCCAGCAGTTTAACCCCCAGTGTGTACCTACGGGAGCAGTACTTC
j_call: TRBJ1-5; v_call: TRBV18; d_call: .; clone_size: .; cdr3_aa: CASSPTVGGKPQHF; cdr3_nt: TGTGCCAGCTCACCAACCGTGGGCGGAAAGCCCCAGCATTTT
j_call: TRBJ2-7; v_call: TRBV18; d_call: .; clone_size: many; cdr3_aa: CASSKDYEQYF; cdr3_nt: TGTGCCAGCTCAAAGGACTACGAGCAGTACTTC
j_call: TRBJ2-5; v_call: TRBV6-6; d_call: .; clone_size: many; cdr3_aa: CASRPWTVSQETQYF; cdr3_nt: TGTGCCAGCAGACCTTGGACAGTTTCCCAAGAGACCCAGTACTTC
j_call: TRBJ2-3; v_call: TRBV5-6; d_call: TRBD2; clone_size: .; cdr3_aa: CASSPARRLAGAQQYF; cdr3_nt: TGTGCCAGCAGCCCCGCGCGCAGACTAGCGGGAGCCCAGCAGTATTTT
j_call: TRBJ2-7; v_call: TRBV27; d_call: .; clone_size: .; cdr3_aa: CASSYQVGYEQYF; cdr3_nt: TGTGCCAGCAGTTATCAGGTTGGTTACGAGCAGTACTTC
j_call: TRBJ2-7; v_call: TRBV28; d_call: .; clone_size: .; cdr3_aa: CASGIGVAYEQYF; cdr3_nt: TGTGCCAGCGGGATCGGGGTGGCCTACGAGCAGTACTTC
j_call: TRBJ2-1; v_call: TRBV19; d_call: TRBD2; clone_size: few; cdr3_aa: CASSISLAVYNEQFF; cdr3_nt: TGTGCCAGTAGTATCTCGCTAGCGGTTTACAATGAGCAGTTCTTC
j_call: TRBJ1-3; v_call: TRBV18; d_call: .; clone_size: .; cdr3_aa: CASSAETNTIYF; cdr3_nt: TGTGCCAGCTCAGCGGAGACAAACACCATATATTTT
j_call: TRBJ1-5; v_call: TRBV28; d_call: .; clone_size: once; cdr3_aa: CASTPDRYSNQPQHF; cdr3_nt: TGTGCCAGCACTCCAGACAGATATAGCAATCAGCCCCAGCATTTT
j_call: TRBJ2-5; v_call: TRBV5-4; d_call: TRBD1; clone_size: .; cdr3_aa: CASSPTGGAEEYF; cdr3_nt: TGTGCCAGCAGCCCTACAGGGGGCGCGGAAGAGTACTTC
j_call: TRBJ2-7; v_call: TRBV7-9; d_call: TRBD1; clone_size: once; cdr3_aa: CASSRGQGQGGEQYF; cdr3_nt: TGTGCCAGCAGCCGGGGACAGGGACAGGGGGGCGAGCAGTACTTC
j_call: TRBJ1-3; v_call: TRBV30; d_call: .; clone_size: .; cdr3_aa: CAWSVGTAGNTIYF; cdr3_nt: TGTGCCTGGAGTGTTGGGACGGCTGGAAACACCATATATTTT
j_call: TRBJ2-7; v_call: TRBV9; d_call: .; clone_size: .; cdr3_aa: CASSVAGTATYEQYF; cdr3_nt: TGTGCCAGCAGCGTAGCTGGGACGGCTACCTACGAGCAGTACTTC
j_call: TRBJ2-7; v_call: TRBV9; d_call: .; clone_size: .; cdr3_aa: CASSAWAERSYEQYF; cdr3_nt: TGTGCCAGCAGCGCGTGGGCTGAGCGGAGCTACGAGCAGTACTTC
j_call: TRBJ2-7; v_call: TRBV10-3; d_call: TRBD1; clone_size: .; cdr3_aa: CAISHGQAKNSYEQYF; cdr3_nt: TGTGCCATCAGTCACGGACAGGCAAAAAACTCCTACGAGCAGTACTTC
j_call: TRBJ1-2; v_call: TRBV19; d_call: .; clone_size: .; cdr3_aa: CASSIGDNYGYTF; cdr3_nt: TGTGCCAGTAGTATTGGGGACAACTATGGCTACACCTTC
j_call: TRBJ1-6; v_call: TRBV16; d_call: TRBD1; clone_size: .; cdr3_aa: CASSQSARGSSPLHF; cdr3_nt: TGTGCCAGCAGCCAATCTGCCAGGGGGAGTTCACCCCTCCACTTT
j_call: TRBJ2-1; v_call: TRBV5-1; d_call: TRBD2; clone_size: .; cdr3_aa: CASCLTGTSGIHEQFF; cdr3_nt: TGCGCCAGCTGCCTCACTGGGACTAGCGGGATCCATGAGCAGTTCTTC